Below, 5 T cell receptor beta chains from the same sample are listed, as sequenced in a study of blood T cell repertoires in COVID-19. Repertoires were generated with immunoSEQ multiplex PCR, while TCRdb's copy carries only in-frame clones and drops some. The table has fewer than 200,000 clones, less than 90% seen once; the top ten hold less than 25%. The sample taken for sequencing was peripheral blood. The receptors derive from a man between 65 and 80 years old with active or convalescent COVID-19.

This chain connects TRBV6-1 to TRBJ1-4; 8 bases match TRBD1. V was pared by 2 bases and J by 8 bases, with 7 bases of the junction left unmatched. The CDR3 is 15 residues long. Germline V gene data show CDR1 as MNHNS and CDR2 as SASEGT. The CDR3 DNA reads as TGTGCCAGCAGTGAAAGCCACAGGGGGGGCGAAAAACTGTTTTTT. Amino acid sequence: CASSESHRGGEKLFF.

The sample holds a few counts of this clone. This chain joins TRBV30 and TRBJ1-6; perhaps TRBD1 as D (5 bases). Trimming stripped 2 bases from V and 0 bases from J, with 20 bases between. The CDR3 runs 19 residues. Germline loops: CDR1 GTSNPN, CDR2 SVGIG (reference sequence). The CDR3 here is CAWSTGLSIRSSYNSPLHF. The CDR3 coding sequence is TGTGCCTGGAGTACAGGATTGAGTATCCGGAGCTCCTATAATTCACCCCTCCACTTT.

This clone has ten or more counts. The gene calls are TRBV3-1 (or the pseudogene TRBV3-2) and TRBJ2-7; D is unclear. V lost 3 bases and J 4 bases, leaving 19 bases between the germline ends. This CDR3 spans 16 amino acids. Germline lookup yields CDR1 LGHDT and CDR2 YNNKEL (reference sequence). The CDR3 DNA reads TGTGCCAGCAGCCAGAATTCGAGGCCCTCGGCTTACGAGCAGTACTTC. It is translated as CASSQNSRPSAYEQYF.

This clone has just one count. CDR3 residues: CASSLFGTSGIDEQFF. Written as DNA, the CDR3 is TGCGCCAGCAGCTTGTTCGGGACTAGCGGGATCGATGAGCAGTTCTTC. The chain links TRBV5-1 to TRBJ2-1, with 13 nucleotides matching TRBD2. Trimming at V came to 1 base and at J to 8 bases, leaving 6 bases not matched to a gene. The V gene's germline CDR1 is SGHRS and CDR2 YFSETQ. The CDR3 contains 16 residues.

The J gene is TRBJ2-1, the V gene TRBV21-1; the table's D call TRBD1 went unverified against the DNA. TRBV21-1 is assigned pseudogene status. The CDR3 runs to 18 residues. The CDR3: CASSKGRSTGERGNEQFF. CDR3 DNA sequence: TGTGCCAGCAGCAAAGGTAGATCGACAGGAGAGAGGGGCAATGAGCAGTTCTTC.